Following are 27 T cell receptor beta chains from one sample sequenced in a study of T cells in Graves' hyperthyroidism and ophthalmopathy. TCR beta CDR3 regions were amplified from RNA transcripts. A set of HTBI primers served as the primers for a first-round RT-PCR of the TCR CDR3. TCRdb recomputed calls from the multiplex PCR reads with MiXCR, one row per CDR3 protein. In the table there are 250,000 to 350,000 distinct CDR3 sequences, approximately 20% of which are singletons. Sequencing was performed on blood. These receptors originate from a young man with Graves' ophthalmopathy.

Regarding this clonotype: One end of the junction varies from germline; a read error may be responsible. Written as DNA, the CDR3 is TGTGCCAGCACACCGGGACTAGCTTACGGGCAGTACTTC. Protein product: CASTPGLAYGQYF. The chain combines TRBV28 with TRBJ2-7; TRBD2 aligns across 9 bases. Germline V gene data show CDR1 as MDHEN and CDR2 as SYDVKM. This CDR3 comprises 13 residues. The entire variable domain, with the rest obtained from reference TRBV28 and TRBJ2-7, is as follows: DVKVTQSSRYLVKRTGEKVFLECVQDMDHENMFWYRQDPGLGLRLIYFSYDVKMKEKGDIPEGYSVSREKKERFSLILESASTNQTSMYLCASTPGLAYGQYFGPGTRLTVT.

This chain uses TRBV24-1 with TRBJ2-2; the match to TRBD1 covers 8 bases. This CDR3 contains 15 residues. Germline CDR1 KGHDR, CDR2 SFDVKD. Trimming removed 12 bases from V and 3 bases from J; junction bases left unmatched: 11. The CDR3 DNA reads as TGTGCCGCCGGGCAGGGGGCGTTCTACACCGGGGAGCTGTTTTTT. Protein: CAAGQGAFYTGELFF.

This clonotype was seen at least ten times. The rearrangement joins TRBV7-8 to TRBJ2-3; the match to TRBD1 covers 8 bases. This CDR3 spans 22 amino acids. The germline CDR1 and CDR2 sequences are SGHVS and FQNEAQ. Trimming took 5 bases from V and 2 from J; bases not matched to a gene: 27. The CDR3 coding sequence is TGTGCCAGCAGCAGACGTGCGTGGGGGCAGGGGGCAAGTACTAGGGTCACAGATACGCAGTATTTT. This codes for CASSRRAWGQGASTRVTDTQYF.

On this clonotype: Being one base from a much bigger clone, this may be a read error. The chain combines TRBV15 with TRBJ2-7; TRBD2 might be the D (5 bases). Germline V gene sequence: CDR1 LNHNV, CDR2 YYDKDF (reference sequence). The CDR3 runs 15 residues. For the CDR3, the DNA is TGTGCCGCCAGCAGAGAGGGTAGTAGCAGCTACGAGCAGTACTTC. Translation: CAASREGSSSYEQYF.

In DNA form, the CDR3 reads TGTGCCAGCAGCTCCGAGCGGGAGGGCCTGAATACGCAGTATTTT. Protein sequence: CASSSEREGLNTQYF. The V and J genes are TRBV7-2 and TRBJ2-3, with 10 bases fitting TRBD2. J was trimmed by 7 bases and V by 4 bases; bases with no gene match: 8. The CDR3 sequence is 15 residues long. In germline, CDR1 is SGHTA, CDR2 FQGNSA.

This clonotype was found many times. The chain has TRBV12-3 or TRBV12-4 and TRBJ2-2; D remains unclear. The V and J ends lost 6 bases and 7 bases respectively, with 18 bases between them. The CDR3 length is 15 residues. CDR3 protein: CASSPSASFGGELFF. The CDR3 DNA reads TGTGCCAGCAGCCCCTCCGCTTCTTTTGGCGGGGAGCTGTTTTTT.

The gene calls are TRBV12-3 or TRBV12-4 and TRBJ2-7; D may be TRBD1 or TRBD2 (5 bases each). This CDR3 region has 16 residues. Trimming removed 9 bases at V and 0 bases at J, with 21 bases between. CDR3 sequence: CARSGVGTPSSYEQYF. As DNA, the CDR3 is TGTGCCAGGAGCGGTGTAGGGACGCCGAGCTCCTACGAGCAGTACTTC.

This clonotype was counted many times. The V and J genes are TRBV3-1 and TRBJ2-7; 8 bases agree with TRBD2. V lost 3 bases to trimming and J lost 6 bases; unmatched junction nucleotides: 10. CDR1 and CDR2 from the germline V gene are LGHDT and YNNKEL (reference sequence). The CDR3 is 15 residues long. The CDR3 loop is CASSQNSGLGSEQYF. The CDR3 coding sequence is TGTGCCAGCAGCCAGAACTCGGGACTAGGATCCGAGCAGTACTTC.

This clonotype has a count of ten or more. V gene TRBV11-3 combines with J gene TRBJ1-2; 7 positions match TRBD1. CDR1 and CDR2 from the germline V gene are SGHNT and YENEEA. V lost 5 bases and J lost 4; bases outside the gene matches: 4. The length of the CDR3 is 13 residues. The CDR3 DNA follows: TGTGCCAGCAGCCAGGGGGAGGTCTATGGCTACACCTTC. Residues: CASSQGEVYGYTF.

This clonotype occurred many times. This chain links TRBV24-1 with TRBJ1-5; D is uncertain. CDR3 length: 15 amino acids. The ends were cut back, 3 bases at V and 5 bases at J, with 13 bases in the middle. The germline CDR1 and CDR2 sequences are KGHDR and SFDVKD. CDR3 nucleotide sequence: TGTGCCACCAGTGATCCCACGTCGGGAGATCAGCCCCAGCATTTT. It specifies CATSDPTSGDQPQHF.

This sequence joins TRBV12-3 or TRBV12-4 and TRBJ2-2; TRBD2 matches at 8 bases. V trimming: 5 bases; J trimming: 6 bases; junction bases outside the gene matches: 5. CDR3 length: 14 residues. The CDR3 protein is CASSPRTSPGELFF. The DNA for the CDR3 is TGTGCCAGCAGTCCCAGGACTAGCCCCGGGGAGCTGTTTTTT.

V gene TRBV20-1 combines with J gene TRBJ2-1; 7 nucleotides line up with TRBD2. V shed 1 base and J 13 bases; nucleotides not matched to a gene: 4. This CDR3 has 11 residues. Germline V lookup: CDR1 DFQATT, CDR2 SNEGSKA (reference sequence). This CDR3 reads CSARGGRGQFF. The CDR3 DNA sequence: TGCAGTGCTAGAGGGGGGAGGGGACAGTTCTTC.

A word on this clonotype: One junction end disagrees with the germline gene, perhaps due to a read error. The V gene is TRBV15, the J gene TRBJ2-7; TRBD1 or TRBD2 may be the D gene (5 bases each). The CDR3 totals 16 residues. CDR1 LNHNV and CDR2 YYDKDF come from the germline V gene (reference sequence). Here the CDR3 reads CATSGDRDGKFYEQYF. The CDR3 DNA sequence: TGTGCCACCAGCGGAGATCGGGACGGAAAATTCTACGAGCAGTACTTC.

The rearrangement uses TRBV19 and TRBJ1-6, with D unresolved. Germline lookup yields CDR1 LNHDA and CDR2 SQIVND (reference sequence). Trimming cost V 2 bases and J 10 bases, with 12 bases left between them. The CDR3 is 14 amino acids. CDR3 bases: TGTGCCAGTAGTATACTTCTCCCCGGGTCACCCCTCCACTTT. Translated: CASSILLPGSPLHF.

This clonotype was recorded many times. This chain links TRBV11-2 with TRBJ1-2, with D possibly being TRBD1 (5 bases). Trimming left V 3 bases short and J 8 bases short, with 22 bases between. Germline V CDR1 and CDR2: SGHAT, FQNNGV. The CDR3 runs to 16 residues. CDR3 protein: CASSLERGPSGGGYTF. CDR3 coding DNA: TGTGCCAGCAGCTTGGAGAGGGGCCCCAGCGGAGGGGGCTACACCTTC.

A note on this clonotype: At one of its ends the junction is not consistent with the germline gene, which may arise from a read error. V and J are TRBV2 and TRBJ1-4; D is unresolved. CDR1 and CDR2 from the germline V gene are SNHLY and FYNNEI. CDR3 length: 15 residues. The CDR3 DNA sequence: TGTGCCAGCAGCCTTACAGCTTCAACTAATGAAAAACTGCTTTTT. It yields the protein CASSLTASTNEKLLF.

The V call is TRBV12-3 or TRBV12-4, the J call TRBJ2-3; D gene ambiguous. Deletions cut 6 bases from V and 11 bases from J, with 18 bases between. CDR3 length equals 13 residues. The DNA for the CDR3 is TGTGCCAGCAGAACATCCGTCCGGACGAGGCAGTATTTT. This translates into CASRTSVRTRQYF.

This clonotype was counted many times. The chain recombines TRBV24-1 with TRBJ2-1; 10 positions match TRBD1. V shed 3 bases, J shed 1 base, and the junction held 2 bases outside the gene matches. Germline V gene lookup returns CDR1 KGHDR and CDR2 SFDVKD. The CDR3 totals 16 residues. As DNA, the CDR3 is TGTGCCACCAGTGATCGGGACAGGGGTTCCTACAATGAGCAGTTCTTC. Residues: CATSDRDRGSYNEQFF.

This clonotype came up a few times. V gene TRBV6-2 or TRBV6-3 combines with J gene TRBJ2-7; no clear D gene. Germline loops: CDR1 MNHEY, CDR2 SVGEGT. V gave up 2 bases and J gave up 5 bases, with 13 bases separating them. The CDR3 totals 14 residues. The CDR3 DNA follows: TGTGCCAGCAGTTACAGAGAACTCCTCCACGAGCAGTACTTC. Its protein is CASSYRELLHEQYF.

The chain carries TRBV11-3 and TRBJ1-5, with D tentatively TRBD1 (6 bases). The CDR3 runs to 16 residues. V gave up 4 bases and J gave up 4 bases, with 17 bases separating them. The V gene's germline CDR1 is SGHNT and CDR2 YENEEA. CDR3 in amino acids: CASSSDRDTENQPQHF. CDR3 DNA sequence: TGTGCCAGCAGCTCTGATCGGGACACGGAAAATCAGCCCCAGCATTTT. The full variable domain, completed using reference TRBV11-3 and TRBJ1-5, is EAGVVQSPRYKIIEKKQPVAFWCNPISGHNTLYWYLQNLGQGPELLIRYENEEAVDDSQLPKDRFSAERLKGVDSTLKIQPAELGDSAVYLCASSSDRDTENQPQHFGDGTRLSIL.

The V and J genes are TRBV29-1 and TRBJ2-1, with D hard to call. CDR3 length: 13 amino acids. Germline CDR1 reads SQVTM; CDR2 reads ANQGSEA. The V gene lost 8 bases and the J gene lost 5 bases, with 16 bases spanning the gap. The CDR3 DNA reads TGCAGCTGGCGGACCCTCGCGAACAATGAGCAGTTCTTC. Residues: CSWRTLANNEQFF.

A few counts support this clonotype. The chain links TRBV28 to TRBJ2-3; 14 bases agree with TRBD2. The germline V gene has CDR1 MDHEN and CDR2 SYDVKM. Unmatched junction bases numbered 12, after V lost 2 bases and J lost 11 bases. This CDR3 has 17 residues. CDR3 in amino acids: CASSLPETSGRALGQYF. The CDR3 DNA is TGTGCCAGCAGTTTACCCGAGACTAGCGGGAGGGCCCTGGGGCAGTATTTT.

This clonotype was seen more than once but under ten times. This chain uses TRBV6-1 with TRBJ2-7; D is undetermined. The germline V gene encodes CDR1 MNHNS and CDR2 SASEGT. The CDR3 has 15 residues. The V end was cut by 2 bases, the J end by 3 bases, with 14 bases between. The CDR3 region is CASSERVTRNYEQYF. The CDR3 DNA reads as TGTGCCAGCAGTGAAAGGGTGACTCGAAACTACGAGCAGTACTTC.

This clonotype was picked up many times. The chain uses TRBV11-3 and TRBJ2-3, with 12 positions matching TRBD2. There are 16 residues in the CDR3. Germline values: CDR1 SGHNT, CDR2 YENEEA. Trimming removed 1 base from V and 4 bases from J; junction bases left unmatched: 3. The DNA of the CDR3 is TGTGCCAGCAGCTTAGGACTAGCGGGAGCGGCAGATACGCAGTATTTT. Translation: CASSLGLAGAADTQYF.

This clonotype was picked up a small number of times. The rearrangement uses TRBV5-1 and TRBJ1-2; D is possibly TRBD1 (6 bases). Germline V lookup: CDR1 SGHRS, CDR2 YFSETQ. The ends were cut back, 0 bases at V and 8 bases at J, with 14 bases in the middle. This CDR3 spans 14 amino acids. The DNA for the CDR3 is TGCGCCAGCAGCTTGGAAGGGGGAACGGGCGGCTACACCTTC. This translates into CASSLEGGTGGYTF.

This chain joins TRBV18 and TRBJ2-7, with D unresolved. This CDR3 has 14 amino acids. Trimming shortened V by 6 bases and J by 4 bases, and 16 bases separated the two germline ends. Germline CDR1 reads KGHSH; CDR2 reads LQKENI. The CDR3 loop is CASSQEPQGYEQYF. The CDR3 DNA reads as TGTGCCAGCTCTCAGGAGCCCCAAGGATACGAGCAGTACTTC.

This clonotype was seen repeatedly, ten times or more. V usage is TRBV2 and J usage is TRBJ2-1; 8 nucleotides line up with TRBD2. Germline CDR1 is SNHLY and CDR2 is FYNNEI. The CDR3 sequence is 14 residues long. The ends lost 3 bases at V and 6 bases at J; junction bases unmatched: 4. Written as DNA, the CDR3 is TGTGCCAGCAGTGATTTGGCGGGGGGCAATGAGCAGTTCTTC. Its translation is CASSDLAGGNEQFF.